These 12 T cell receptor beta chains originate from one sample sequenced in a study of cytomegalovirus exposure and HLA in healthy donors. Both 60 Vbeta primers and 13 Jbeta primers went into the PCR. Here immunoSEQ multiplex PCR was the method, and the copy in TCRdb shows in-frame clones only, minus some. The sample has 150,000 to 180,000 clones, about 85% seen once. Source material: PBMCs. Every receptor here comes from a man aged 25-40 years in good health and CMV-seropositive.

The chain is built from TRBV7-9 and TRBJ1-1, with 10 bases identical to TRBD1. Germline values: CDR1 SEHNR, CDR2 FQNEAQ (reference sequence). This CDR3 is 15 amino acids long. V dropped 1 base and J dropped 5; count of bases not matched to a gene: 4. In nucleotides, the CDR3 is TGTGCCAGCAGCTTAGGACAGGGGGCGAAAACTGAAGCTTTCTTT. As protein: CASSLGQGAKTEAFF.

This chain uses TRBV10-3 with TRBJ2-1, with 7 nucleotides matching TRBD2. CDR1 is ENHRY and CDR2 is SYGVKD in the germline V gene. The CDR3 is 15 amino acids. V was pared by 11 bases and J by 4 bases, with 14 bases of the junction left unmatched. The CDR3 nucleotides are TGTGCCGCCCGACTGGAGCGGGGAGAGTACAATGAGCAGTTCTTC. Translating gives CAARLERGEYNEQFF.

This clone showed up just a few times. This chain uses TRBV7-9 with TRBJ1-1, with 9 bases lining up with TRBD1. The V and J ends lost 4 bases and 5 bases, in that order; junction bases with no gene match: 8. The CDR3 length is 15 residues. Germline V CDR1 and CDR2: SEHNR, FQNEAQ (reference sequence). CDR3 loop: CASSSTTGGDTEAFF. CDR3 DNA: TGTGCCAGCAGCTCTACTACAGGGGGCGATACTGAAGCTTTCTTT.

The chain links TRBV19 to TRBJ2-3; 8 nucleotides agree with TRBD2. The CDR3 runs 15 residues. After removal of 6 bases from V and 5 bases from J, the junction contained 10 bases not matched to a gene. The germline V gene has CDR1 LNHDA and CDR2 SQIVND (reference sequence). CDR3 loop: CASRTSGGPGDTQYF. CDR3 nucleotides: TGTGCCAGTAGGACTTCGGGAGGGCCGGGAGATACGCAGTATTTT.

The table lists this clone with a count of one. The V and J genes are TRBV10-3 and TRBJ2-7; 8 bases are a match to TRBD2. J gave up 2 bases and V 2 bases, and 5 bases lay outside the gene matches. CDR1 is ENHRY, CDR2 SYGVKD, per germline. CDR3 length: 15 amino acids. The CDR3: CAISERTSGAYEQYF. In DNA form, the CDR3 reads TGTGCCATCAGTGAGCGTACTAGCGGAGCCTACGAGCAGTACTTC.

This clone was recorded once. The chain joins TRBV7-9 to TRBJ2-7; TRBD1 matches 12 bases. With 5 bases clipped from V and 7 bases from J, the junction kept 6 bases outside the gene matches. The length of the CDR3 is 14 residues. Germline V gives CDR1 SEHNR, CDR2 FQNEAQ (reference sequence). The CDR3: CASSPGTGGREQYF. The CDR3 nucleotides are TGTGCCAGCAGCCCCGGGACAGGGGGCCGGGAGCAGTACTTC.

This clone was picked up one time. J is TRBJ2-7 and V is TRBV30, with TRBD2 identical over 13 bases. The CDR3 runs 15 residues. With 3 bases clipped from V and 4 bases from J, the junction kept 6 bases outside the gene matches. The germline V gene encodes CDR1 GTSNPN and CDR2 SVGIG (reference sequence). CDR3 DNA: TGTGCCTGGAGACTAGCGGGGGGGCTCAGATACGAGCAGTACTTC. It translates to CAWRLAGGLRYEQYF.

The J gene is TRBJ2-7, the V gene TRBV28, with 9 bases identical to TRBD1. The V segment lost 7 bases and the J segment 0 bases; nucleotides outside the gene matches: 13. CDR1 is MDHEN, CDR2 SYDVKM, per germline. The CDR3 runs to 17 residues. The CDR3 loop reads CASTSKRQGVLSYEQYF. The DNA for the CDR3 is TGTGCCAGCACCTCAAAAAGACAGGGGGTCCTCTCCTACGAGCAGTACTTC.

J is TRBJ2-7 and V is TRBV27; D is unclear. Germline V lookup: CDR1 MNHEY, CDR2 SMNVEV (reference sequence). V dropped 4 bases and J dropped 0 bases, with 7 bases sitting between them. The CDR3 covers 13 residues. The CDR3 here is CASSWASSYEQYF. CDR3 sequence (DNA): TGTGCCAGCAGTTGGGCGAGCTCCTACGAGCAGTACTTC.

V is TRBV28 and J is TRBJ2-7; D may be TRBD2 (7 bases). Germline loops: CDR1 MDHEN, CDR2 SYDVKM. The V and J ends lost 6 bases and 0 bases respectively, with 21 bases between them. The CDR3 has 17 amino acids. The CDR3 loop is CASSRGGFRGSSYEQYF. The DNA of the CDR3 is TGTGCCAGCAGCCGAGGGGGTTTTCGCGGGAGCTCCTACGAGCAGTACTTC.

The CDR3 DNA reads as TGTGCCAGCAGCTTCGGGACAGGGCAGTTCTTC. It codes for CASSFGTGQFF. The rearrangement uses TRBV11-2 and TRBJ2-1; TRBD1 agrees at 8 bases. Germline V gene lookup returns CDR1 SGHAT and CDR2 FQNNGV. The CDR3 totals 11 residues. Unmatched junction bases numbered 1, after V lost 3 bases and J lost 12 bases.

The J gene is TRBJ1-4, the V gene TRBV9, with D perhaps matching TRBD1 (6 bases). This CDR3 has 15 residues. V lost 0 bases to trimming and J lost 4 bases, with 10 bases between them. Germline lookup yields CDR1 SGDLS and CDR2 YYNGEE. CDR3 DNA: TGTGCCAGCAGCGTAGATACAGGGTTTAATGAAAAACTGTTTTTT. Translation: CASSVDTGFNEKLFF.